This TCR beta chain was identified in a study of blood T cell repertoires in COVID-19. Study overall: Acute and convalescent COVID-19 specimens originated in the United States, Italy and Spain. PBMCs, B-cell-depleted T cells, or T cells provided the cDNA or gDNA that made up the material.

Methods used by the authors: Amplification of reference gene primers was used by the study to estimate nucleated cell counts. Measured with immunoSEQ multiplex PCR; TCRdb has only the in-frame clones, and not every one. V, J and clone size derive from that table, while D and trimming were established from the DNA sequence. The sample contains 150,000 or so clones, over 80% of which appear only once. The CDR3 is 16 amino acids. The junction had 3 bases not matched to a gene; V was cut back by 3 bases and J by 2 bases. The germline gives CDR1 LGHDT, CDR2 YNNKEL (reference sequence). The V gene is TRBV3-1 (or the pseudogene TRBV3-2), the J gene TRBJ2-2; 10 bases are shared with TRBD2. The sample comprised peripheral blood. This clonotype originated in a woman in her forties or fifties with acute or convalescent COVID-19. Here the CDR3 reads CASSHGLADNTGELFF. CDR3 nucleotide sequence: TGTGCCAGCAGCCACGGACTAGCGGACAACACCGGGGAGCTGTTTTTT.